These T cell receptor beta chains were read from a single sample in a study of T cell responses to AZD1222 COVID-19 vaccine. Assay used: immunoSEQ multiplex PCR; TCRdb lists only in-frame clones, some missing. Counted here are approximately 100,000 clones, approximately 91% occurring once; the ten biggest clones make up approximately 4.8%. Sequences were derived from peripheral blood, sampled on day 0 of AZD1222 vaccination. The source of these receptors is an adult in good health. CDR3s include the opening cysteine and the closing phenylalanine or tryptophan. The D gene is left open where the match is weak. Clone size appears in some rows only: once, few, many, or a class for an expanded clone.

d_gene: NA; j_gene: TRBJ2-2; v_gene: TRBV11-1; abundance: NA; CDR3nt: TGTGCCAGCAGCCGCCAAGGACAAAACACCGGGGAGCTGTTTTTT; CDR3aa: CASSRQGQNTGELFF
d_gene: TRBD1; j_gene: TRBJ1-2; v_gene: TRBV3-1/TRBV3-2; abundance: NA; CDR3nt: TGTGCCAGCAGCCCTTCTCGGGGACAGAGTTTTGGCTATGGCTACACCTTC; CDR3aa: CASSPSRGQSFGYGYTF
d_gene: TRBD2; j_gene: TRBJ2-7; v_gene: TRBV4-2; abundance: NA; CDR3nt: TGTGCCAGCAGCCAAGATGGGGAGGGGTACGAGCAGTACTTC; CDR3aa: CASSQDGEGYEQYF
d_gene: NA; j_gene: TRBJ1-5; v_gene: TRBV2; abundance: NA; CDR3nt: TGTGCCAGCAGCCGGGGTTGGAGTTTAGGGCAGCCCCAGCATTTT; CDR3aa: CASSRGWSLGQPQHF
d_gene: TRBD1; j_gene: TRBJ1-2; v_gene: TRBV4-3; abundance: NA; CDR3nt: TGCGCCAGCAGCCAAGATCTCGCAGGGGGGGAAGGCTACACCTTC; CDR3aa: CASSQDLAGGEGYTF
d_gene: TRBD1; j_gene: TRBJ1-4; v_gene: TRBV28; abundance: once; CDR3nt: TGTGCCAGCAGTTCCACCGGGACAGGGTACGAAAAACTGTTTTTT; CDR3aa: CASSSTGTGYEKLFF
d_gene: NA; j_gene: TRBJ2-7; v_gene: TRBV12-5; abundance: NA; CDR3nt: TGTGCTAGTGGTTTCTGGGGGGGCGTCGCCTCCTACGAGCAGTACTTC; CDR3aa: CASGFWGGVASYEQYF
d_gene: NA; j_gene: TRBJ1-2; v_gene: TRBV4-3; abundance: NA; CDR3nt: TGCGCCAGCAGCCAAGAATCCGGGTACAATAGTGGCTACACCTTC; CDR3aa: CASSQESGYNSGYTF
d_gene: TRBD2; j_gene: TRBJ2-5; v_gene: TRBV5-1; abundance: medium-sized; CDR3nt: TGCGCCAGCAGCTTTGGAATTAGCGGGGGGGAAGAGACCCAGTACTTC; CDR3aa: CASSFGISGGEETQYF
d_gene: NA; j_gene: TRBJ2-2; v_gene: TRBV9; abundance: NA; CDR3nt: TGTGCCAGCAGCGTCAGGCCTAACACCGGGGAGCTGTTTTTT; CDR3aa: CASSVRPNTGELFF
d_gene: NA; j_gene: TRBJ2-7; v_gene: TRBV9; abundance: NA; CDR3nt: TGTGCCAGCAGCGTAGCCCTTGGGATAGGGGAGCAGTACTTC; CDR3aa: CASSVALGIGEQYF
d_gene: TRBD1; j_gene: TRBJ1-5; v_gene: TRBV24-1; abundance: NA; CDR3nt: TGTGCCACCAGTGATGACAGGGGAGGCGGCAATCAGCCCCAGCATTTT; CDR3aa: CATSDDRGGGNQPQHF
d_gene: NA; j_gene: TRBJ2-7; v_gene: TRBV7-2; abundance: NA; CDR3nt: TGTGCCAGCAGCCCAGAAGGCGGTCGGTCCTACTACGAGCAGTACTTC; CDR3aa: CASSPEGGRSYYEQYF
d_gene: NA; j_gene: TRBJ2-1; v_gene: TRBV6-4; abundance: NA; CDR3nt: TGTGCCAGCAGCCCGACGCCGGACTCCTACAATGAGCAGTTCTTC; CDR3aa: CASSPTPDSYNEQFF
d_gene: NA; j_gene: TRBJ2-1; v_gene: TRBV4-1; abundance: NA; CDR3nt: TGCGCCAGCAGCCCCCGCGAGGGTTACAATGAGCAGTTCTTC; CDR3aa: CASSPREGYNEQFF
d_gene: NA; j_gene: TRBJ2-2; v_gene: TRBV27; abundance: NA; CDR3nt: TGTGCCAGCAGTACTTCCACAGAAACCGGGGAGCTGTTTTTT; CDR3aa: CASSTSTETGELFF
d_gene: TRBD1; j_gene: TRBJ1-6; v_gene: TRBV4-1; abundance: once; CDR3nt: TGCGCCAGCAGCCAACGCGGGGACAGTACTAATTCACCCCTCCACTTT; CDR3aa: CASSQRGDSTNSPLHF
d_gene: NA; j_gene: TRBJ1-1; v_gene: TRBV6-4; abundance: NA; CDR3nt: TGTGCCAGCAGTGACTTAGTGTGTTTAGGGTCCGGGAACACTGAAGCTTTCTTT; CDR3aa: CASSDLVCLGSGNTEAFF
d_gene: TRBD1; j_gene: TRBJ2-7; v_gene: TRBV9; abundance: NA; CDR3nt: TGTGCCAGCAGCAAACTCGACAGGGTCGACGCCTACGAGCAGTACTTC; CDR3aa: CASSKLDRVDAYEQYF
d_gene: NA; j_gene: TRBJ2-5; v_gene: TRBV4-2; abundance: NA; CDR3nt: TGTGCCAGCAGCCAAGAGCCAACGGTGTCTGGAGTCGAGACCCAGTACTTC; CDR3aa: CASSQEPTVSGVETQYF
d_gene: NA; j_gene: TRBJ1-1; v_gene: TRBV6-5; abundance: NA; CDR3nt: TGTGCCAGCAGTTATCCAGGGAGGCGGGCTTTCTTT; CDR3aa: CASSYPGRRAFF
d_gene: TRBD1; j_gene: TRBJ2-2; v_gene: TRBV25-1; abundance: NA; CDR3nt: TGTGCCAGCAGTGAATTTGCAGGGGGCCTTACCGGGGAGCTGTTTTTT; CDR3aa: CASSEFAGGLTGELFF
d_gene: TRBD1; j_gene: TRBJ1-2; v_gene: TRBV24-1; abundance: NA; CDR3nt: TGTGCCACCAGTGATGTGGGACAGGGTCGGGGCTACACCTTC; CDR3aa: CATSDVGQGRGYTF
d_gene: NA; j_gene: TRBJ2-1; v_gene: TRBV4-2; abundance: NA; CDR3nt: TGTGCCAGCAGCCAAGTGCCTGGGAACTACAATGAGCAGTTCTTC; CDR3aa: CASSQVPGNYNEQFF
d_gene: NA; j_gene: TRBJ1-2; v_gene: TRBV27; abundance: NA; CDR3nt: TGTGCCAGCAGTTTTGGTGGTAACTATGGCTACACCTTC; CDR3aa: CASSFGGNYGYTF
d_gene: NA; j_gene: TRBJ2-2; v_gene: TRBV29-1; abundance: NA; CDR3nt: TGCAGCGTGGGTAGAAGGAACACCGGGGAGCTGTTTTTT; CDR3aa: CSVGRRNTGELFF
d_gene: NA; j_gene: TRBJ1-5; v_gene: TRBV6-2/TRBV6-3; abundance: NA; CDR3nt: TGTGCCAGCAGTTACGTGGCAGACAATCAGCCCCAGCATTTT; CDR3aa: CASSYVADNQPQHF
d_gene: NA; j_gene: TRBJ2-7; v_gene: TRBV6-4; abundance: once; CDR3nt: TGTGCCAGCCCTACCCCCTACGAGCAGTACTTC; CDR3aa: CASPTPYEQYF
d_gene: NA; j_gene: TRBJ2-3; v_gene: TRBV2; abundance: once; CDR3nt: TGTGCCAGCACTTTCACCCCGGATACGCAGTATTTT; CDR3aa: CASTFTPDTQYF
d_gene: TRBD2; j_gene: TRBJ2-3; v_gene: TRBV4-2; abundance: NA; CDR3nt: TGTGCCAGCAGCCAAGACCGTAGCGGGGGCGCAGATACGCAGTATTTT; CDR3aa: CASSQDRSGGADTQYF
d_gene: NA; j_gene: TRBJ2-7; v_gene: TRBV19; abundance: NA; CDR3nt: TGTGCCAGTACTGCCGGGCACCCCTACGAGCAGTACTTC; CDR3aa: CASTAGHPYEQYF
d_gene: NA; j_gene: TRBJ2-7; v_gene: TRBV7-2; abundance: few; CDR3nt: TGTGCCAGCAGCCCGTCGACAGGACCTTACGAGCAGTACTTC; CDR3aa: CASSPSTGPYEQYF
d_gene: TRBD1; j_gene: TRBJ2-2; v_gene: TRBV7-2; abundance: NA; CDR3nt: TGTGCCAGCAGCGCGGGACAGGGAGGGGCCGGGGAGCTGTTTTTT; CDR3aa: CASSAGQGGAGELFF
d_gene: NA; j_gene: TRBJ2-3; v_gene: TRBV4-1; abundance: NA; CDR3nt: TGCGCCAGCAGCCAAGATCCGGGGCCCTCCACAGATACGCAGTATTTT; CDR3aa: CASSQDPGPSTDTQYF
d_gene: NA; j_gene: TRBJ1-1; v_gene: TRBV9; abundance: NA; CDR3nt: TGTGCCAGCAGCGTAGGCCCAGGGATGAACACTGAAGCTTTCTTT; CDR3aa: CASSVGPGMNTEAFF
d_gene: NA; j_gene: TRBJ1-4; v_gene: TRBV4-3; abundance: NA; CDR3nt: TGCGCCAGCAGCCAAGGGGGACTTCGGACTGAAAAACTGTTTTTT; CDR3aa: CASSQGGLRTEKLFF
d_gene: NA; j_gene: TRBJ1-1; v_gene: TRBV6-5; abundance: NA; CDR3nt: TGTGCCAGCAGTTACCGCAGTGGTACTGAAGCTTTCTTT; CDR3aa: CASSYRSGTEAFF
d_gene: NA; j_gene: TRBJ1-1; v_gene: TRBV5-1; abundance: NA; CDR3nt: TGCGCCAGCAGCTTGGAACAGGGAATGAACACTGAAGCTTTCTTT; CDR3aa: CASSLEQGMNTEAFF
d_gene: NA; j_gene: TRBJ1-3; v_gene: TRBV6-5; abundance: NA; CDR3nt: TGTGCCAGCAGTTACGACCAACCGGCTGGAAACACCATATATTTT; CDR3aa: CASSYDQPAGNTIYF
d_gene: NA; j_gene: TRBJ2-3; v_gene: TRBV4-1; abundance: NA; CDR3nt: TGCGCCAGCAGCCAAGCCTCGACAGGCGATACGCAGTATTTT; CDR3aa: CASSQASTGDTQYF
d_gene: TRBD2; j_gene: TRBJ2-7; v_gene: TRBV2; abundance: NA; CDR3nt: TGTGCCAGCAGTGGGGCTAGCGGGGATCATTACGAGCAGTACTTC; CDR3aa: CASSGASGDHYEQYF